The rows below give T cell receptor beta chains drawn from one sample of a study of graft-versus-host responses after intestinal transplantation. TCRdb's table, derived via immunoSEQ multiplex PCR, lists solely in-frame clones and lacks some. The data contain around 15,000 clones, 75% to 85% of them singletons. The source material was ileum tissue, sampled 104 days after intestinal transplant. The receptors were sampled from a human patient who received an intestinal transplant, so some T cells may come from the graft donor. The CDR3 runs from the conserved cysteine through the conserved F or W. A D gene is named only where the DNA matches it firmly. The listing skips clone size in some rows; elsewhere it reads once, few, many or a size class.

J gene: TRBJ2-7
D gene: NA
V gene: TRBV5-6
clone size: NA
CDR3 DNA: TGTGCCAGCAGCTCCCCCTTAACGCGGGTACCCTACGAGCAGTACTTC
CDR3 protein: CASSSPLTRVPYEQYF

J gene: TRBJ2-3
D gene: TRBD2
V gene: TRBV5-1
clone size: NA
CDR3 DNA: TGCGCCAGCAGCTTCGGGACTAGCGGGAGAGGGACAGATACGCAGTATTTT
CDR3 protein: CASSFGTSGRGTDTQYF

J gene: TRBJ1-1
D gene: TRBD1
V gene: TRBV9
clone size: NA
CDR3 DNA: TGTGCCAGCAGCCAGGACAGGGGAGACACTGAAGCTTTCTTT
CDR3 protein: CASSQDRGDTEAFF

J gene: TRBJ2-7
D gene: NA
V gene: TRBV4-2
clone size: NA
CDR3 DNA: TGTGCCAGCAGCCAAGAGACTAGGTCTTACGAGCAGTACTTC
CDR3 protein: CASSQETRSYEQYF

J gene: TRBJ2-2
D gene: TRBD1
V gene: TRBV18
clone size: NA
CDR3 DNA: TGTGCCAGCCAGGGGGTCACCGGGGAGCTGTTTTTT
CDR3 protein: CASQGVTGELFF

J gene: TRBJ1-5
D gene: NA
V gene: TRBV28
clone size: NA
CDR3 DNA: TGTGCCATCGCGGTGGTCTACAATCAGCCCCAGCATTTT
CDR3 protein: CAIAVVYNQPQHF

J gene: TRBJ1-4
D gene: NA
V gene: TRBV5-1
clone size: NA
CDR3 DNA: TGCGCCAGCAGCCGGTGGGGAAATGAAAAACTGTTTTTT
CDR3 protein: CASSRWGNEKLFF

J gene: TRBJ1-3
D gene: NA
V gene: TRBV30
clone size: NA
CDR3 DNA: TGTGCCTGGAGTGTACCCGGGACCTCTGGAAACACCATATATTTT
CDR3 protein: CAWSVPGTSGNTIYF

J gene: TRBJ1-5
D gene: NA
V gene: TRBV14
clone size: NA
CDR3 DNA: TGTGCCAGTCTCTTTCGGGACAATCAGCCCCAGCATTTT
CDR3 protein: CASLFRDNQPQHF

J gene: TRBJ1-5
D gene: NA
V gene: TRBV6-9
clone size: NA
CDR3 DNA: TGTGCCAGCAGGGGAGGAGGGGTTCAGCCCCAGCATTTT
CDR3 protein: CASRGGGVQPQHF

J gene: TRBJ2-5
D gene: NA
V gene: TRBV28
clone size: NA
CDR3 DNA: TGTGCCAGCAGTTTTTTCGGACAGCGCCAAGAGACCCAGTACTTC
CDR3 protein: CASSFFGQRQETQYF

J gene: TRBJ1-5
D gene: NA
V gene: TRBV6-6
clone size: NA
CDR3 DNA: TGTGCCAGTGCTTGTAGGGGTCAGCCCCAGCATTTT
CDR3 protein: CASACRGQPQHF

J gene: TRBJ1-2
D gene: NA
V gene: TRBV5-1
clone size: NA
CDR3 DNA: TGCGCCAGCAGCCCCAGACAGGATGGACTCTATGGCTACACCTTC
CDR3 protein: CASSPRQDGLYGYTF

J gene: TRBJ2-2
D gene: NA
V gene: TRBV6-5
clone size: NA
CDR3 DNA: TGTGCCAGCAGGCCCGGGACCGGGGAGCTGTTTTTT
CDR3 protein: CASRPGTGELFF

J gene: TRBJ2-3
D gene: NA
V gene: TRBV11-3
clone size: NA
CDR3 DNA: TGTGCCAGCAGCTTAGACTTCACAGATACGCAGTATTTT
CDR3 protein: CASSLDFTDTQYF

J gene: TRBJ2-5
D gene: TRBD2
V gene: TRBV19
clone size: NA
CDR3 DNA: TGTGCCAGTAGTATGGTTTCTAGCGGGAAAGGTTTAGGAGAGACCCAGTACTTC
CDR3 protein: CASSMVSSGKGLGETQYF

J gene: TRBJ2-7
D gene: NA
V gene: TRBV6-1
clone size: NA
CDR3 DNA: TGTGCCAGCAGTGAACAGGGTTACGAGCAGTACTTC
CDR3 protein: CASSEQGYEQYF

J gene: TRBJ2-7
D gene: NA
V gene: TRBV27
clone size: NA
CDR3 DNA: TGTGCCAGCGCGTTGGGGGGCACCACCTACGAGCAGTACTTC
CDR3 protein: CASALGGTTYEQYF

J gene: TRBJ2-7
D gene: TRBD1
V gene: TRBV29-1
clone size: NA
CDR3 DNA: TGCAGCGTCTCTCCGGGACAGGGGGCCTACGAGCAGTACTTC
CDR3 protein: CSVSPGQGAYEQYF

J gene: TRBJ2-7
D gene: NA
V gene: TRBV29-1
clone size: NA
CDR3 DNA: TGCAGCGTTGTGACGAGGCTAGCTCGCTACGAGCAGTACTTC
CDR3 protein: CSVVTRLARYEQYF

J gene: TRBJ1-2
D gene: TRBD1
V gene: TRBV6-6
clone size: once
CDR3 DNA: TGTGCCAGCAGTCGGACAGGGAACTATGGCTACACCTTC
CDR3 protein: CASSRTGNYGYTF

J gene: TRBJ2-1
D gene: NA
V gene: TRBV11-2
clone size: once
CDR3 DNA: TGTGCCAGCAGCTCTCGAATGGGTGAGCAGTTCTTC
CDR3 protein: CASSSRMGEQFF

J gene: TRBJ2-7
D gene: NA
V gene: TRBV18
clone size: NA
CDR3 DNA: TGTGCCAGCTCACCAGGGTCCAGCTCCTACGAGCAGTACTTC
CDR3 protein: CASSPGSSSYEQYF

J gene: TRBJ2-3
D gene: NA
V gene: TRBV15
clone size: NA
CDR3 DNA: TGTGCCACCAGCAGAGATGCCGGCGGGAGCACAGATACGCAGTATTTT
CDR3 protein: CATSRDAGGSTDTQYF

J gene: TRBJ2-7
D gene: NA
V gene: TRBV5-6
clone size: NA
CDR3 DNA: TGTGCCAGCAGCGGCGGGCCTGAGCAGTACTTC
CDR3 protein: CASSGGPEQYF